The clone carrying this T cell receptor beta chain showed up just a few times. Original analysis: Amplification of reference gene primers provided the estimated nucleated cell counts. Sequenced by immunoSEQ multiplex PCR; TCRdb stores in-frame clones only, minus some. V and J calls and clone size are those listed in that table; D and trimming were worked out from the DNA. The sample has 110,000 to 150,000 clones, about 85% seen once. This entry belongs to a study of blood T cell repertoires in COVID-19. Enrollment of patients from Seattle took place during active infection, with longitudinal follow-up. Germline lookup yields CDR1 MNHEY and CDR2 SVGAGI. V gave up 5 bases and J gave up 0 bases; unmatched junction bases: 4. CDR3 length: 15 residues.

This TCR was sampled from a woman in her 70s with COVID-19, enrolled during active disease. This sequence joins TRBV6-5 and TRBJ2-1; TRBD1 matches 7 bases. Sequencing was performed on peripheral blood. CDR3 residues: CASSRQGSSYNEQFF. The CDR3 nucleotides read TGTGCCAGCAGTCGACAGGGAAGCTCCTACAATGAGCAGTTCTTC.